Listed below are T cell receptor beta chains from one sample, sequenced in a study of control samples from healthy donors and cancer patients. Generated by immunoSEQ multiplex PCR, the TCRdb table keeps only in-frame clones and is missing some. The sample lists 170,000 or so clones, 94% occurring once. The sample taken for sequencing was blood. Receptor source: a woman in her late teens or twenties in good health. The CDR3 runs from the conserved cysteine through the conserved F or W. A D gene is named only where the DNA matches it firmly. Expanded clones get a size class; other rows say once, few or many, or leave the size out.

cdr3_aa: CASSISQGSAEKLFF; cdr3_nt: TGTGCCAGCAGCATATCTCAGGGATCGGCAGAAAAACTGTTTTTT; v_call: TRBV11-3; j_call: TRBJ1-4; d_call: .; clone_size: .
cdr3_aa: CASRGLAGGTQYF; cdr3_nt: TGTGCCAGCAGAGGACTAGCGGGGGGGACGCAGTATTTT; v_call: TRBV7-2; j_call: TRBJ2-3; d_call: TRBD2; clone_size: .
cdr3_aa: CASGLVGRQGVEKLFF; cdr3_nt: TGTGCTAGTGGTTTGGTAGGGAGGCAGGGGGTTGAAAAACTGTTTTTT; v_call: TRBV12-5; j_call: TRBJ1-4; d_call: TRBD1; clone_size: .
cdr3_aa: CASSLRVYDSPLHF; cdr3_nt: TGTGCCAGCAGCCTCAGGGTTTACGATTCACCCCTCCACTTT; v_call: TRBV28; j_call: TRBJ1-6; d_call: .; clone_size: .
cdr3_aa: CASIDRGAAGEAFF; cdr3_nt: TGTGCCAGTATCGACAGGGGTGCTGCCGGTGAAGCTTTCTTT; v_call: TRBV19; j_call: TRBJ1-1; d_call: TRBD1; clone_size: .
cdr3_aa: CASRLIAGNEQFF; cdr3_nt: TGTGCCAGTAGACTTATAGCGGGGAATGAGCAGTTCTTC; v_call: TRBV19; j_call: TRBJ2-1; d_call: TRBD2; clone_size: .
cdr3_aa: CASSERASTGKLFF; cdr3_nt: TGTGCCAGCAGTGAAAGGGCTTCCACGGGAAAGCTGTTTTTT; v_call: TRBV6-1; j_call: TRBJ2-2; d_call: .; clone_size: .
cdr3_aa: CASTLQGPTYGYTF; cdr3_nt: TGTGCCAGCACGCTACAGGGACCGACCTATGGCTACACCTTC; v_call: TRBV7-9; j_call: TRBJ1-2; d_call: .; clone_size: once
cdr3_aa: CASSSSPRLVQETQYF; cdr3_nt: TGTGCCAGCAGCTCCTCCCCCCGACTTGTACAAGAGACCCAGTACTTC; v_call: TRBV7-2; j_call: TRBJ2-5; d_call: .; clone_size: .
cdr3_aa: CASSSGQGAYEQYF; cdr3_nt: TGTGCCAGCTCCTCGGGACAGGGGGCTTACGAGCAGTACTTC; v_call: TRBV18; j_call: TRBJ2-7; d_call: TRBD1; clone_size: .
cdr3_aa: CASSDLQKRGGRYNEQFF; cdr3_nt: TGCGCCAGCAGCGATCTACAGAAGCGGGGGGGCCGGTACAATGAGCAGTTCTTC; v_call: TRBV4-1; j_call: TRBJ2-1; d_call: TRBD2; clone_size: .
cdr3_aa: CASSPPGTTKKTQYF; cdr3_nt: TGTGCCAGCAGCCCCCCCGGGACCACCAAGAAAACCCAGTACTTC; v_call: TRBV5-4; j_call: TRBJ2-5; d_call: .; clone_size: .
cdr3_aa: CASSQPGETQYF; cdr3_nt: TGCGCCAGCAGCCAACCAGGGGAGACCCAGTACTTC; v_call: TRBV4-1; j_call: TRBJ2-5; d_call: .; clone_size: once
cdr3_aa: CAISEDRGDEKLFF; cdr3_nt: TGTGCCATCAGTGAAGACAGGGGGGATGAAAAACTGTTTTTT; v_call: TRBV10-3; j_call: TRBJ1-4; d_call: TRBD1; clone_size: .
cdr3_aa: CASSYWTSGNNEQFF; cdr3_nt: TGTGCCAGCAGTTACTGGACTAGCGGGAACAATGAGCAGTTCTTC; v_call: TRBV6-5; j_call: TRBJ2-1; d_call: TRBD2; clone_size: .
cdr3_aa: CASSPVPGVRNTIYF; cdr3_nt: TGTGCCAGCAGCCCAGTCCCAGGGGTTCGAAACACCATATATTTT; v_call: TRBV4-2; j_call: TRBJ1-3; d_call: .; clone_size: .
cdr3_aa: CASSAPTPASTDTQYF; cdr3_nt: TGTGCCAGCAGCGCCCCTACGCCTGCTAGCACAGATACGCAGTATTTT; v_call: TRBV9; j_call: TRBJ2-3; d_call: .; clone_size: .
cdr3_aa: CASSQEASGRATNEQFF; cdr3_nt: TGCGCCAGCAGCCAAGAGGCTAGCGGGAGGGCCACTAATGAGCAGTTCTTC; v_call: TRBV4-3; j_call: TRBJ2-1; d_call: TRBD2; clone_size: .